This TCR beta chain was captured in a study of human T cells and chemical hapten exposure listed by TCRdb under 2021. Notes on the research overall: For sensitization, 2% DPC in acetone was applied to a 2 cm by 2 cm area of upper inner arm skin. Throughout the roughly 26-week study period, patients were also given weekly therapeutic DPC doses on the scalp. Patch tests used Finn chambers with 0.01% DPC on the upper back, scored after 6 days by International Contact Dermatitis Research Group standards. Most of the patients in the cohort were female, and the cohort covered alopecia areata with under or over 50% scalp involvement, alopecia totalis and alopecia universalis. Libraries were pooled for sequencing, and variation in per-sample TCR yields was attributed mainly to small differences in library volumes within the pool. Peripheral blood TCR repertoire changes were tracked in vivo in alopecia patients during primary and secondary sensitization to the hapten diphenylcyclopropenone (DPC). Blood was sampled from patients pre-sensitization (week 0) and at 2, 6 and about 24 weeks after DPC sensitization. Blood for TCR sequencing was provided by twenty-nine alopecia patients at one to four time points (pre-sensitization, 2, 6 and 24 weeks). What the research found in general, with its limitations: No change with DPC sensitization was found in the number of TCRs above 1 in 1000 frequency, and no evidence of global repertoire structure alterations was found. Significantly more large CDR3 similarity clusters were formed by expanded TCRs than by pre-sensitization or healthy control sets, consistent with antigen-driven responses. Repeated subsampling changed both the strength of the expansion versus patch-test correlation and the threshold at which that correlation became significant. All patients had alopecia, a presumed autoimmune disease, so their immune response might differ from that of healthy individuals. The number of PT1 expanded TCRs positively correlated with patch test score, significant at thresholds 8, 16 and 32 but not 4.

Libraries were made using RACE. The sequencer was a NextSeq 500. During library preparation, unique molecular identifiers were attached to individual cDNA molecules so that TCRs could be counted in a quantitative, reproducible way. From each blood RNA sample, both TCR alpha and TCR beta chains were sequenced. Per the source publication's procedure: Samples had a median of around 92,000 TCRs, with a range from roughly 23,224 to 750,000. V, J and CDR3 annotation of the TCR reads was performed with the Decombinator software suite. For PS versus PT1 abundance plots, all samples were subsampled to the same number of TCRs (28,000). TCRs were defined as expanded if absent before sensitization and observed at least eight times at the 2-week time point. TCRdb reran the public reads through fastp at Q25 and MiXCR, keeping productive beta chains. Under each unique CDR3 protein, matching rows form one entry showing the most common genes and DNA. The V and J calls here are based on TCRdb, not the publication. The sample includes approximately 260,000 distinct CDR3 sequences, with about 8.6% observed a single time. The leading ten clones occupy about 2.1% of the sample.

The sample's time point, from its label and the paper: pre-sensitization, week 0. This specimen's treatment or condition label, interpreted: therapeutic diphenylcyclopropenone sensitization with weekly scalp DPC. Blood at each patch-test visit was drawn before the patch test was applied. Patients were eligible if aged 18 to 70, diagnosed with alopecia and judged suitable for DPC therapy, and pregnant patients were excluded. Total RNA was extracted from unfractionated whole blood that had been collected in Tempus Blood RNA tubes. In the case of this clonotype: The specificity of this receptor is unknown. Within one base of it there is no much larger clone, and no base qualities were kept.

V is shortened by 1 base, J by 6 bases, and the region joining them spans 10 bases. For CDR1 and CDR2, the germline V gene lists SGHTA and FQGTGA. The CDR3 contains 14 residues, cysteine and phenylalanine counted. Only the CDR3 DNA stays, 42 bases, in frame from base 1. The chain uses TRBV7-3 and TRBJ2-1; the D match is possibly TRBD1 or TRBD2, with 5 bases aligned in each. This sample comprised whole blood, obtained in connection with sensitization to the hapten diphenylcyclopropenone (DPC). The receptor was derived from a woman in her forties with alopecia areata. Some clones in this sample may be carry-over from other donors' samples. The CDR3 sequence is CASSLNTGPNEQFF. The DNA sequence follows: TGTGCCAGCAGCTTAAATACGGGACCCAATGAGCAGTTCTTC.